This TCR beta chain was profiled in a study of cytomegalovirus exposure and HLA in healthy donors. The study, taken as a whole, reports: The study had only CMV serostatus as immune exposure information. One variant, a missense change in DCLRE1C, was linked in a later analysis to TCR beta V- and J-gene trimming.

Note on this clone: The antigen is not known.

Germline V CDR1 and CDR2: MGHRA, YSYEKL. The V gene lost 1 base and the J gene lost 0 bases, with 16 bases spanning the gap. The CDR3 is 17 amino acids. The primer mix had 60 Vbeta and 13 Jbeta primers. Generated by immunoSEQ multiplex PCR, the TCRdb table keeps only in-frame clones and is missing some. This table holds under 90,000 clones, less than 75% found once. The chain combines TRBV4-1 with TRBJ2-7, with D possibly TRBD1 on 6 matching bases. Sequencing was performed on PBMCs. The TCR comes from a man in his forties in good health and CMV-seropositive. The CDR3 loop reads CASSQGFRGLSSYEQYF. The CDR3, as DNA: TGCGCCAGCAGCCAAGGGTTCAGGGGTCTTAGCTCCTACGAGCAGTACTTC.